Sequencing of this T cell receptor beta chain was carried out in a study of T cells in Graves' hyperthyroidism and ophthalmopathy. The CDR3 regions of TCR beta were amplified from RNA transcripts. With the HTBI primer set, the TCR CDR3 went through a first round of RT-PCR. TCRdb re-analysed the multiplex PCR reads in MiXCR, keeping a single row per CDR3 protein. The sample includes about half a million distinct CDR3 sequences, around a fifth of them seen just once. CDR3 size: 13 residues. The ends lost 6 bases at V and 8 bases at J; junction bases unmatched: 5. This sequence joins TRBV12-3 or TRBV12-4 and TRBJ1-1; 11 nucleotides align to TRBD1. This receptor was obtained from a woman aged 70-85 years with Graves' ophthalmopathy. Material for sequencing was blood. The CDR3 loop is CASSGTGGSEAFF. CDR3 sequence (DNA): TGTGCCAGCAGCGGGACAGGGGGTTCGGAAGCTTTCTTT.